This T cell receptor (beta chain) was sequenced for a study of shared clonotypes between healthy human individuals. Notes on the study in general: Some clonotypes were shared by all four sorted-subset donors, while others were not shared. The non-shared ones had lower generation probabilities than the shared ones.

Germline V gives CDR1 SGHTA, CDR2 FQGNSA. The CDR3 runs to 14 residues. Trimming took 7 bases from V and 5 from J, leaving 15 bases between them. A remark on this clone: Its antigen is not known.

This table comes from immunoSEQ multiplex PCR, and its TCRdb copy is limited to in-frame clones, with some not included. The sample carries about 2.4 million clones, around 90% recorded once. The chain carries TRBV7-2 and TRBJ1-5; D is uncertain. The clonotype originates from a man aged 18 to 29 in good health. The sample comprised naive CD4+ T cells sorted from blood. Subset: CD45RA+ positively selected. CDR3 bases: TGTGCCAGCACCAATAACGGACGGTATCAGCCCCAGCATTTT. The encoded protein is CASTNNGRYQPQHF.